One and the same sample provided the 17 T cell receptor beta chains below, sequenced in a study of blood T cell repertoires in COVID-19. Sequenced by immunoSEQ multiplex PCR; TCRdb stores in-frame clones only, minus some. The sample has roughly 90,000 clones, 80% to 90% seen once. The sample comprised peripheral blood. The source of these receptors is an elderly woman with active COVID-19.

The V and J genes are TRBV18 and TRBJ1-2; D ambiguous. The CDR3 extends over 13 amino acids. The V gene lost 3 bases and the J gene lost 5 bases, with 10 bases spanning the gap. Germline V gene data show CDR1 as KGHSH and CDR2 as LQKENI. CDR3 residues: CASSPPSVYGYTF. CDR3 DNA sequence: TGTGCCAGCTCACCTCCTTCGGTATATGGCTACACCTTC.

This clone was seen once. CDR3 amino acids: CASRGEADTQYF. CDR3 nucleotide sequence: TGTGCCAGCCGAGGGGAGGCAGATACGCAGTATTTT. The rearrangement uses TRBV2 and TRBJ2-3; D perhaps matches TRBD2 (6 bases). The CDR3 spans 12 residues. Per the germline V gene, CDR1 is SNHLY and CDR2 is FYNNEI. The V and J ends lost 8 bases and 4 bases respectively, with 10 bases between them.

The chain has TRBV9 and TRBJ2-3; 10 positions match TRBD2. The CDR3 loop spans 16 amino acids. Germline CDR1 and CDR2: SGDLS and YYNGEE. J was trimmed by 4 bases and V by 5 bases; bases with no gene match: 10. In DNA form, the CDR3 reads TGTGCCAGCAGTCCCCGCAGCGGGAGGGCATCAGATACGCAGTATTTT. This sequence encodes CASSPRSGRASDTQYF.

The J gene is TRBJ2-1, the V gene TRBV5-4; TRBD2 matches 11 bases. With V trimmed by 6 bases and J by 8 bases, 7 bases remained unmatched. CDR1 SGHNT and CDR2 YYREEE come from the germline V gene (reference sequence). The CDR3 has 14 amino acids. CDR3 in amino acids: CASNRASGRYEQFF. The CDR3 DNA reads as TGTGCCAGCAACAGGGCTAGCGGGAGGTATGAGCAGTTCTTC. Looking up the rest from reference TRBV5-4 and TRBJ2-1 gives the full variable domain: ETGVTQSPTHLIKTRGQQVTLRCSSQSGHNTVSWYQQALGQGPQFIFQYYREEENGRGNFPPRFSGLQFPNYSSELNVNALELDDSALYLCASNRASGRYEQFFGPGTRLTVL.

V gene TRBV6-4 combines with J gene TRBJ2-3; tentatively, D is TRBD2 (5 bases). Germline loops: CDR1 MRHNA, CDR2 SNTAGT. This CDR3 contains 16 residues. V gave up 0 bases and J gave up 2 bases, with 12 bases separating them. DNA for the CDR3: TGTGCCAGCAGTGACTCGGCTAGCACCGACACAGATACGCAGTATTTT. It specifies CASSDSASTDTDTQYF.

The chain joins TRBV20-1 to TRBJ2-7; a possible D gene is TRBD2 (5 bases). Deletions cut 3 bases from V and 7 bases from J, with 19 bases between. The germline V gene encodes CDR1 DFQATT and CDR2 SNEGSKA (reference sequence). This CDR3 spans 14 amino acids. CDR3 nucleotides: TGCAGTGCTAGTATAGCCGGCCGGCGAGGGGAGCAGTACTTC. It codes for CSASIAGRRGEQYF.

This clone was picked up a small number of times. CDR3 sequence: CASSPTGGRNQPQHF. The DNA of the CDR3 is TGTGCCAGCAGTCCCACGGGGGGCCGCAATCAGCCCCAGCATTTT. V usage is TRBV6-2 or TRBV6-3 and J usage is TRBJ1-5; a possible D gene is TRBD1 (6 bases). This CDR3 has 15 amino acids. The V end lost 5 bases, the J end lost 2 bases, and 13 bases lay between the germline ends. CDR1 and CDR2 from the germline V gene are MNHEY and SVGEGT.

CDR3 region: CASSLLGGTDTQYF. The CDR3 DNA reads TGTGCCAGCAGCCTCCTAGGGGGCACAGATACGCAGTATTTT. The chain joins TRBV11-3 to TRBJ2-3, with D possibly TRBD1 on 5 matching bases. The germline V gene has CDR1 SGHNT and CDR2 YENEEA. Deletions cut 5 bases from V and 1 base from J, with 10 bases between. This CDR3 has 14 residues.

For this clone: One end of the junction varies from germline; a read error may be responsible. This chain uses TRBV10-3 with TRBJ2-1, with D possibly TRBD2 on 8 matching bases. Per germline, CDR1 ENHRY and CDR2 SYGVKD. The CDR3 consists of 14 residues. This chain's CDR3 is CAIRSGGGYNKQFF. The DNA for the CDR3 is TGTGCCATCAGATCGGGAGGGGGCTACAATAAGCAGTTCTTC.

The count of this clone is one. This chain connects TRBV10-3 to TRBJ1-6; 7 bases fit TRBD1. With V trimmed by 6 bases and J by 10 bases, 9 bases remained unmatched. The germline CDR1 and CDR2 sequences are ENHRY and SYGVKD. This CDR3 comprises 14 residues. The CDR3 region is CAIRRGQEDSPLHF. Here the CDR3 DNA reads TGTGCCATCAGGAGGGGGCAGGAGGACTCACCCCTCCACTTT.

This chain links TRBV27 with TRBJ1-5; TRBD1 aligns across 9 bases. Per the germline V gene, CDR1 is MNHEY and CDR2 is SMNVEV (reference sequence). The CDR3 loop spans 14 amino acids. V lost 4 bases, J lost 7 bases, and 5 bases stayed unmatched. CDR3 sequence: CASSYTGGEQPQHF. DNA of the CDR3: TGTGCCAGCAGTTACACAGGGGGCGAACAGCCCCAGCATTTT.

The chain combines TRBV14 with TRBJ2-7; 9 bases agree with TRBD1. This CDR3 region has 14 residues. V gave up 2 bases and J gave up 7 bases; unmatched junction bases: 6. Per germline, CDR1 SGHDN and CDR2 FVKESK. The CDR3 here is CASSQLDRGGEQYF. The CDR3 region has the DNA TGTGCCAGCAGCCAATTGGACAGGGGTGGTGAGCAGTACTTC.

The chain employs TRBV28 and TRBJ2-7, with TRBD2 matching 12 bases. CDR3 size: 14 residues. Germline trimming cut 6 bases from V and 2 bases from J; bases unmatched to any gene: 2. Germline V lookup: CDR1 MDHEN, CDR2 SYDVKM. CDR3 protein: CASSRTSGTYEQYF. For the CDR3, the DNA is TGTGCCAGCAGCCGGACTAGCGGGACCTACGAGCAGTACTTC.

This rearrangement joins TRBV11-3 to TRBJ2-2, with 7 positions matching TRBD1. The CDR3 has 16 amino acids. Germline V lookup: CDR1 SGHNT, CDR2 YENEEA. After removal of 5 bases from V and 2 bases from J, the junction contained 8 bases not matched to a gene. The CDR3 loop is CASSPDRLGNTGELFF. Here the CDR3 DNA reads TGTGCCAGCAGCCCGGACAGGCTGGGAAACACCGGGGAGCTGTTTTTT.

The chain recombines TRBV30 with TRBJ2-5; 7 bases match TRBD1. CDR3 size: 18 residues. With 0 bases clipped from V and 9 bases from J, the junction kept 22 bases outside the gene matches. The germline CDR1 and CDR2 sequences are GTSNPN and SVGIG (reference sequence). As DNA, the CDR3 is TGTGCCTGGAGTGTATCTGGGACCGTACGACTTTCCCAGGGGGCCCAGTACTTC. The encoded protein is CAWSVSGTVRLSQGAQYF.

The rearrangement joins TRBV7-9 to TRBJ2-7, with a tentative D call TRBD2 (5 bases). The CDR3 length is 16 residues. The V gene's germline CDR1 is SEHNR and CDR2 FQNEAQ (reference sequence). Trimming stripped 1 base from V and 2 bases from J, with 15 bases between. CDR3 amino acids: CASSLGASGGPYEQYF. CDR3 nucleotides: TGTGCCAGCAGCTTAGGTGCCAGCGGAGGACCCTACGAGCAGTACTTC.

The rearrangement uses TRBV6-4 and TRBJ1-2; 7 nucleotides match TRBD1. CDR1 and CDR2 from the germline V gene are MRHNA and SNTAGT. V was clipped by 5 bases and J by 8 bases; unmatched bases: 5. The CDR3 spans 12 residues. The CDR3 DNA reads TGTGCCAGCAGTCGACAGGGATACGGCTACACCTTC. As protein: CASSRQGYGYTF.